The clone carrying this T cell receptor beta chain showed up many times. The antigen remains unidentified. The sample is drawn from a study of T-cell reconstitution after alpha-beta-depleted transplantation in children. Broader study findings: Two months or so post-transplant, alpha-beta T cells reportedly derived from several hundred expanded graft clones. The origin of high day-60 TCRbeta diversity in some patients lay in surviving recipient T cells and thymic progenitors.

Unique molecular identifiers were incorporated into the prepared TCRbeta library. In TCRdb, the PCR reads were re-called with MiXCR into one record per CDR3 protein. The table shows under 300,000 distinct CDR3 sequences, with around 10% occurring only once. This CDR3 is built from 11 residues. The V end was cut by 4 bases, the J end by 6 bases, with 7 bases between. Germline V gene data show CDR1 as MDHEN and CDR2 as SYDVKM. The source of this sequence is a male patient aged 2 to 10 who had a stem cell transplant for chronic granulomatous disease, so the T cells may come from the graft donor. The chain recombines TRBV28 with TRBJ2-7; D gene unclear. The starting material was peripheral blood, obtained 180 days after TCRalphabeta/CD19-depleted stem cell transplant. As DNA, the CDR3 is TGTGCCAGCAGTTCGAAAGGCGAGCAGTACTTC. Translation gives CASSSKGEQYF.